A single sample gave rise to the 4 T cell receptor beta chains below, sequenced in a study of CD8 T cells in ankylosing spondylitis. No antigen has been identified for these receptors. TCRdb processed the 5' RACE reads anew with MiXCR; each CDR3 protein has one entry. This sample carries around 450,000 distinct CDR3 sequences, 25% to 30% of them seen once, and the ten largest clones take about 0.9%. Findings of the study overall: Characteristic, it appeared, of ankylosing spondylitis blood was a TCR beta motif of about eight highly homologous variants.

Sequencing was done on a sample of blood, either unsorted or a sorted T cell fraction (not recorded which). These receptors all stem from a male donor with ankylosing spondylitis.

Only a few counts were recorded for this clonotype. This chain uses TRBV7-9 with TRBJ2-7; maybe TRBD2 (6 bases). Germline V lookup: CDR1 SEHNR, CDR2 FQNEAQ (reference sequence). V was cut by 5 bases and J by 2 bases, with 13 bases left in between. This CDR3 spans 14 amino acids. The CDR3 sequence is CASSLGGAAYEQYV. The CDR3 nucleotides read TGTGCCAGCAGCCTCGGGGGAGCGGCCTACGAGCAGTACGTC.

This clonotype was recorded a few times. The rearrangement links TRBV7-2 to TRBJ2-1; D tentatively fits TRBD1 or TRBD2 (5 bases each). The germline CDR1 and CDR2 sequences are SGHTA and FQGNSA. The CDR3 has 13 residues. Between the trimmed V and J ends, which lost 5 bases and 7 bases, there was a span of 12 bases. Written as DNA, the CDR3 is TGTGCCAGCAGCGGGACCTTTAGGAATGAGCAGTTCTTC. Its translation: CASSGTFRNEQFF.

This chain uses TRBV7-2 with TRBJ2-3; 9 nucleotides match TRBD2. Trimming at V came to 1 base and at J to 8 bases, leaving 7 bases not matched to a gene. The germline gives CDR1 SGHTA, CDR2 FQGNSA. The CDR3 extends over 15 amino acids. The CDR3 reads CASSLGTSAHGTQYF. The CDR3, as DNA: TGTGCCAGCAGCTTAGGGACTAGCGCCCACGGTACGCAGTATTTT.

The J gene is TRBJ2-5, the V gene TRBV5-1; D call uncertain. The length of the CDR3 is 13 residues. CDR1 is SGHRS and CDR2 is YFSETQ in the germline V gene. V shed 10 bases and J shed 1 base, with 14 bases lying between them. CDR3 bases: TGCGCCGCAAGGAAGCCCCTCCAAGAGACCCAGTACTTC. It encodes CAARKPLQETQYF.